What follows are 20 T cell receptor beta chains derived from one specimen sequenced in a study of CD8+ T cells in alopecia areata. After isolation, RNA underwent reverse transcription to generate cDNA as the sequencing template. Produced via immunoSEQ multiplex PCR; TCRdb's table is partial and in-frame only. The sample consists of 150,000 to 180,000 clones, around 55% of them appearing once. The source was CD8+ T cells sorted from blood, collected at week 0. The receptors were sampled from a human donor with alopecia areata.

This chain links TRBV13 with TRBJ2-7, with TRBD1 matching 10 bases. Unmatched junction bases numbered 5, after V lost 0 bases and J lost 3 bases. This CDR3 has 16 amino acids. Germline V gene lookup returns CDR1 PRHDT and CDR2 FYEKMQ (reference sequence). The CDR3 DNA follows: TGTGCCAGCAGCTTAGGAATCCGGGACAGGGGCTACGAGCAGTACTTC. Its protein is CASSLGIRDRGYEQYF.

This clone has a handful of counts. This chain joins TRBV27 and TRBJ1-4, with a possible D match to TRBD1 (5 bases). This CDR3 region has 15 residues. The germline V gene encodes CDR1 MNHEY and CDR2 SMNVEV (reference sequence). Trimming removed 6 bases at V and 4 bases at J, with 15 bases between. The chain's CDR3 is CASRPRGADNEKLFF. CDR3 coding DNA: TGTGCCAGCAGACCTCGAGGGGCTGATAATGAAAAACTGTTTTTT.

CDR3: CASSPDKNIQYF. CDR3 coding DNA: TGTGCCAGCTCACCAGACAAAAACATTCAGTACTTC. The V and J genes are TRBV18 and TRBJ2-4; D not resolved. This CDR3 region has 12 residues. Germline V lookup: CDR1 KGHSH, CDR2 LQKENI. The V and J ends lost 2 bases and 3 bases respectively, with 2 bases between them. Using reference TRBV18 and TRBJ2-4 for the parts outside the CDR3, the full variable domain is NAGVMQNPRHLVRRRGQEARLRCSPMKGHSHVYWYRQLPEEGLKFMVYLQKENIIDESGMPKERFSAEFPKEGPSILRIQQVVRGDSAAYFCASSPDKNIQYFGAGTRLSVL.

This clone occurred a few times. V is TRBV7-2 and J is TRBJ1-1; the D is unclear. With 5 bases removed from V and 4 bases from J, the gap between germline ends came to 17 bases. Germline CDR1 reads SGHTA; CDR2 reads FQGNSA. This CDR3 comprises 15 residues. The CDR3, as DNA: TGTGCCAGCAGCGGAGGGCGGGCCCGGCGCACTGAAGCTTTCTTT. This gives the protein CASSGGRARRTEAFF.

This clone was picked up a small number of times. Other DNA variants within this sample encode the same CDR3. The rearrangement joins TRBV29-1 to TRBJ1-2; 8 bases line up with TRBD1. Germline CDR1 is SQVTM and CDR2 is ANQGSEA. The CDR3 has 12 residues. Trimming cost V 6 bases and J 6 bases; bases outside gene matches: 6. The CDR3 bases are TGCAGCGTCTCCGGGACAGGTGATGGCTACACCTTC. Translation gives CSVSGTGDGYTF.

This clone has just a few counts. The chain uses TRBV29-1 and TRBJ2-7; 10 nucleotides match TRBD1. Germline values: CDR1 SQVTM, CDR2 ANQGSEA. Losses at the gene ends were 2 bases for V and 6 bases for J; bases not matched to a gene: 4. This CDR3 contains 13 residues. The CDR3 sequence is CSVEMGQGIEQYF. Written as DNA, the CDR3 is TGCAGCGTTGAAATGGGACAGGGGATCGAGCAGTACTTC.

This clone appeared a few times. J is TRBJ1-3 and V is TRBV27; D not resolved. The germline gives CDR1 MNHEY, CDR2 SMNVEV (reference sequence). The length of the CDR3 is 13 residues. V lost 9 bases and J lost 0, with 9 bases in between. CDR3 region: CASGWSSGNTIYF. CDR3 coding DNA: TGTGCCAGTGGGTGGAGCTCTGGAAACACCATATATTTT.

This clone occurred many times. The chain links TRBV30 to TRBJ1-2, with D perhaps TRBD1 (5 bases). CDR3 size: 13 residues. CDR1 and CDR2 from the germline V gene are GTSNPN and SVGIG (reference sequence). The V and J ends lost 6 bases and 3 bases respectively, with 14 bases between them. CDR3 loop: CACLRGVDYGYTF. The CDR3 DNA follows: TGTGCCTGCCTAAGGGGCGTCGACTATGGCTACACCTTC.

J is TRBJ2-5 and V is TRBV7-9; D is unresolved. Per germline, CDR1 SEHNR and CDR2 FQNEAQ (reference sequence). This CDR3 has 14 amino acids. The V end was cut by 5 bases, the J end by 0 bases, with 10 bases between. CDR3 sequence reads: CASSPPGNQETQYF. The CDR3 DNA sequence: TGTGCCAGCAGCCCCCCTGGGAACCAAGAGACCCAGTACTTC.

The chain recombines TRBV7-8 with TRBJ2-7, with 7 positions matching TRBD1. The CDR3 consists of 14 residues. Trimming cost V 2 bases and J 7 bases; bases outside gene matches: 8. Germline CDR1 and CDR2: SGHVS and FQNEAQ. CDR3 protein: CASSLTGVGEEQYF. The CDR3 nucleotides are TGTGCCAGCAGCTTAACAGGGGTAGGTGAAGAGCAGTACTTC.

The chain recombines TRBV5-4 with TRBJ1-6; perhaps TRBD1 as D (5 bases). V gave up 3 bases and J gave up 7 bases, with 20 bases separating them. The germline V gene encodes CDR1 SGHNT and CDR2 YYREEE (reference sequence). The CDR3 loop spans 17 amino acids. CDR3 loop: CASSYRWPRALNSPLHF. The CDR3 DNA reads as TGTGCCAGCAGCTACCGATGGCCCAGGGCTCTGAATTCACCCCTCCACTTT.

This clone has a single count. The chain combines TRBV2 with TRBJ1-5; D may be TRBD1 (5 bases). Germline V gene data show CDR1 as SNHLY and CDR2 as FYNNEI. V lost 6 bases and J 4 bases, leaving 19 bases between the germline ends. There are 16 residues in the CDR3. The CDR3 coding sequence is TGTGCCAGCAGGGGGGGGTCCGGCCACTCTAATCAGCCCCAGCATTTT. This translates into CASRGGSGHSNQPQHF.

This clone was counted between two and nine times. Other DNA sequences in this specimen translate into the identical CDR3. This chain joins TRBV29-1 and TRBJ2-3; D unclear. CDR1 is SQVTM and CDR2 is ANQGSEA in the germline V gene. The CDR3 covers 10 residues. V lost 4 bases and J 4 bases, leaving 3 bases between the germline ends. The CDR3 DNA reads TGCAGCGTTGTGGCAGATACGCAGTATTTT. It encodes CSVVADTQYF.

The CDR3 DNA follows: TGTGCCAGCAGCTTACGGACCGAAGGACAGGGCGGGGAGCAGTACTTC. The encoded protein is CASSLRTEGQGGEQYF. V is TRBV7-8 and J is TRBJ2-7; 8 bases are shared with TRBD1. This CDR3 contains 16 residues. From germline, CDR1 is SGHVS and CDR2 FQNEAQ. V was clipped by 2 bases and J by 7 bases; unmatched bases: 13. The full variable domain, completed using reference TRBV7-8 and TRBJ2-7, is GAGVSQSPRYKVAKRGQDVALRCDPISGHVSLFWYQQALGQGPEFLTYFQNEAQLDKSGLPSDRFFAERPEGSVSTLKIQRTQQEDSAVYLCASSLRTEGQGGEQYFGPGTRLTVT.

This rearrangement joins TRBV5-1 to TRBJ2-7; 8 nucleotides line up with TRBD1. In germline, CDR1 is SGHRS, CDR2 YFSETQ. The CDR3 is made up of 15 amino acids. V lost 0 bases and J lost 0; bases outside the gene matches: 2. CDR3 in DNA: TGCGCCAGCAGCTTGGGTCAGGGGGCCTCCTACGAGCAGTACTTC. Amino acid sequence: CASSLGQGASYEQYF.

This chain links TRBV29-1 with TRBJ1-2; no firm D call. CDR3 length: 13 amino acids. Trimming cost V 0 bases and J 4 bases, with 9 bases left between them. Germline CDR1 SQVTM, CDR2 ANQGSEA. In DNA, the CDR3 is TGCAGCGTTGAAGATCGGGATTTCTATGGCTACACCTTC. This sequence encodes CSVEDRDFYGYTF.

This chain joins TRBV7-9 and TRBJ2-6, with D perhaps matching TRBD1 or TRBD2 (5 bases each). V lost 8 bases to trimming and J lost 4 bases, with 21 bases between them. Germline CDR1 reads SEHNR; CDR2 reads FQNEAQ (reference sequence). This CDR3 has 17 residues. The CDR3 sequence: CASVGRAGSKGANVLTF. The CDR3 bases are TGTGCCAGCGTAGGGCGGGCAGGGTCGAAAGGGGCCAACGTCCTGACTTTC.

This clone showed up just once. The rearrangement links TRBV30 to TRBJ2-7; D could derive from TRBD1 or TRBD2 (5 bases each). Germline-derived CDR1 and CDR2 are GTSNPN and SVGIG (reference sequence). The CDR3 covers 12 residues. V dropped 2 bases and J dropped 6 bases, with 11 bases sitting between them. The CDR3 DNA reads as TGTGCCTGGAGTCGAGGGGCTCGCGAGCAGTACTTC. As protein: CAWSRGAREQYF.

The chain uses TRBV7-8 and TRBJ2-7; weak D call: TRBD1 (6 bases). Per germline, CDR1 SGHVS and CDR2 FQNEAQ. This CDR3 is 13 amino acids long. Trimming removed 3 bases from V and 2 bases from J, with 8 bases in between. Here the CDR3 reads CASSLDSTYEQYF. CDR3 bases: TGTGCCAGCAGCTTGGACAGCACCTACGAGCAGTACTTC. Combining the CDR3 with reference TRBV7-8 and TRBJ2-7 gives the whole variable domain GAGVSQSPRYKVAKRGQDVALRCDPISGHVSLFWYQQALGQGPEFLTYFQNEAQLDKSGLPSDRFFAERPEGSVSTLKIQRTQQEDSAVYLCASSLDSTYEQYFGPGTRLTVT.

This clone was observed a handful of times. The chain combines TRBV10-2 with TRBJ2-7, with D possibly being TRBD1 (5 bases). Germline CDR1 and CDR2: WSHSY and SAAADI. V lost 10 bases and J lost 1, with 11 bases in between. The CDR3 is made up of 12 amino acids. The CDR3 reads CATSTVSYEQYF. The CDR3 nucleotides read TGCGCCACCTCGACAGTATCCTACGAGCAGTACTTC.